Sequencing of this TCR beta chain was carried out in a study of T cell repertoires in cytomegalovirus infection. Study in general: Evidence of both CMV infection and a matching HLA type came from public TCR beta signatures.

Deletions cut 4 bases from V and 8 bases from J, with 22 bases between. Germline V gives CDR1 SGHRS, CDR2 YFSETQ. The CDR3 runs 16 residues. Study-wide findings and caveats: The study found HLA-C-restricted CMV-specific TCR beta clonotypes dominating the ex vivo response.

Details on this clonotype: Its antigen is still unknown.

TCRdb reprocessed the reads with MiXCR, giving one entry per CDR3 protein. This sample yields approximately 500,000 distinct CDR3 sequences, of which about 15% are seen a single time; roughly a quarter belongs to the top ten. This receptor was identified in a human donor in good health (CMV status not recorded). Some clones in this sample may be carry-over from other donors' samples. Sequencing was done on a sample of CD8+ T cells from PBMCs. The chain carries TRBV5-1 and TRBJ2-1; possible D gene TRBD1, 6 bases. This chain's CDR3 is CASSLRVNRVVDEQFF. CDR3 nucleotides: TGCGCCAGCAGCCTAAGGGTAAACAGGGTAGTGGATGAGCAGTTCTTC.